This T cell receptor (beta chain) came from a study of regulatory T cells in long-lasting Graves disease. Whole-study context: Less than 3 months of antithyroid drugs had been taken by newly diagnosed Graves' patients. General study points: Public clonotype sharing was higher in persistent than newly diagnosed patients. Persistent cases favored TRBV28, TRBJ1-2 and TRBJ2-5.

Assembly of TCR beta libraries relied on iRepertoire HTBI primers together with Arm-PCR of CDR3 regions. TCRdb analysed the multiplex PCR reads with MiXCR anew, one entry per CDR3 protein. Of roughly 220,000 distinct CDR3 sequences in the sample, about 17% are singletons; the top ten hold approximately 20%. CDR1 and CDR2 (germline): SEHNR, FQNEAQ (reference sequence). V lost 5 bases and J lost 7; bases outside the gene matches: 8. This CDR3 comprises 17 residues. Time point in this sample: newly diagnosed GD, antithyroid drugs for less than 3 months. The TCR library was made from RNA that had been extracted from PBMCs in TRIzol. Per American Thyroid Association guidelines, Graves' disease was diagnosed. This clonotype was recorded at least ten times. Its target is unknown.

The chain recombines TRBV7-9 with TRBJ2-1; 16 bases line up with TRBD2. This specimen consisted of peripheral blood mononuclear cells (PBMCs), obtained at new diagnosis, from a patient treated with antithyroid drugs. The origin of this receptor is a female donor with Graves disease. The DNA for the CDR3 is TGTGCCAGCAGCAGCCTGGGACTAGCGGGAGGGCCTAATGAGCAGTTCTTC. It specifies CASSSLGLAGGPNEQFF.